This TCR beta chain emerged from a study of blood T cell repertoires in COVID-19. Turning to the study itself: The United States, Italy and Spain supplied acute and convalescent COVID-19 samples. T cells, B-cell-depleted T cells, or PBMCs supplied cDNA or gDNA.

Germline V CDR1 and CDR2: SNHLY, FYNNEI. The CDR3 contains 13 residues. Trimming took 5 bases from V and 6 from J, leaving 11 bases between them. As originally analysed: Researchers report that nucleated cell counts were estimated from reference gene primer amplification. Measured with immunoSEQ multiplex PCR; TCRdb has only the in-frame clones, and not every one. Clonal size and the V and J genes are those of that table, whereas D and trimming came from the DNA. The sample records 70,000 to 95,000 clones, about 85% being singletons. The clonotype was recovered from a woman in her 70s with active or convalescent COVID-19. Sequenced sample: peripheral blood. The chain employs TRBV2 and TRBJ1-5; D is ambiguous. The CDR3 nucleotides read TGTGCCAGCAGTATAAGGGAGGGTCAGCCCCAGCATTTT. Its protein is CASSIREGQPQHF. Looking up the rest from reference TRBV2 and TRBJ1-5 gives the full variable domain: EPEVTQTPSHQVTQMGQEVILRCVPISNHLYFYWYRQILGQKVEFLVSFYNNEISEKSEIFDDQFSVERPDGSNFTLKIRSTKLEDSAMYFCASSIREGQPQHFGDGTRLSIL.